The present entry profiles one T cell receptor (beta chain) with its context. Since all of the isolated RNA was reverse transcribed, expressed TCRB transcripts were what got sequenced. The assay was immunoSEQ multiplex PCR, and TCRdb's table has in-frame clones only and misses some. The profile shows roughly 400,000 clones, about 15% of them singletons. These data originate in a study of beta chain features in type 1 diabetes. The V gene's germline CDR1 is SGHDN and CDR2 FVKESK. The CDR3 covers 16 residues. With V trimmed by 1 base and J by 6 bases, 5 bases remained unmatched. The clonotype originates from a man aged 30 to 45 in good health. Material for sequencing was naive CD4+ T cells from blood. The chain is built from TRBV14 and TRBJ2-3; 12 nucleotides agree with TRBD2. CDR3 sequence reads: CASSQALAGGRDTQYF. The CDR3 DNA reads TGTGCCAGCAGCCAAGCCCTAGCGGGGGGGCGTGATACGCAGTATTTT.